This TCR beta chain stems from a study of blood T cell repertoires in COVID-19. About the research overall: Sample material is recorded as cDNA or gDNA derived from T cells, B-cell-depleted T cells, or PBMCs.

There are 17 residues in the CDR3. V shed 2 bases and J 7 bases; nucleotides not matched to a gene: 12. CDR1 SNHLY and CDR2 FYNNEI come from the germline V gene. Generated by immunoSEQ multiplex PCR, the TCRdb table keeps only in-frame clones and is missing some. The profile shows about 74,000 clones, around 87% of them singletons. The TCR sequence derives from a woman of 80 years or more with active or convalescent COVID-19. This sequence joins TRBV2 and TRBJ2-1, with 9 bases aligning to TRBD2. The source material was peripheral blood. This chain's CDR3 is CASSEKSLAGLTNEQFF. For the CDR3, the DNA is TGTGCCAGCAGTGAAAAGTCCCTAGCGGGGCTTACAAATGAGCAGTTCTTC.